This TCR beta chain was retrieved from a study of blood T cells in healthy people across ages. The CDR3 covers 14 residues. V lost 0 bases, J lost 10 bases, and 12 bases lay in between. Alongside a J-beta primer mix, a sample-barcoded 5' primer served in a second PCR lasting roughly 7 to 11 cycles. TCRdb re-derived calls from the 5' RACE reads in MiXCR, one entry per CDR3 protein. The table shows under 1,000,000 distinct CDR3 sequences, with 30% to 45% occurring only once. V is TRBV12-3 or TRBV12-4 and J is TRBJ2-2; D perhaps matches TRBD2 (7 bases). Sequencing was done on a sample of blood. The clonotype comes from a man between 18 and 35 years old in good health. CDR3 nucleotide sequence: TGTGCCAGCAGTTTAGCGGGGGGGCCTGAGGAGCTGTTTTTT. It specifies CASSLAGGPEELFF.